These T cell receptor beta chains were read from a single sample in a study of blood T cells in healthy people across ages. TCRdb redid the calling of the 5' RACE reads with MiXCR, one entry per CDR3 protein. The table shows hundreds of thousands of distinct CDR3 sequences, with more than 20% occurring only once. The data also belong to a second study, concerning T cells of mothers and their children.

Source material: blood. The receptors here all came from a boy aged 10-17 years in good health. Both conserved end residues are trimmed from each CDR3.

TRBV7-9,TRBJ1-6,ASSSSYGLSLH
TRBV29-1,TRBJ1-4,SGVDRAGEKLF
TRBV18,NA,ASSPGLAWEQY
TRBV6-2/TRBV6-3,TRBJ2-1,ASSYFDSYNEQF
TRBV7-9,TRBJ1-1,ASSLILQGRTEAF
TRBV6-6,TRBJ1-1,ASNPGQSNTEAF
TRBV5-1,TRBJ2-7,ASSLRGTSGLREQY
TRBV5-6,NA,ASSLGSFLAYEQY
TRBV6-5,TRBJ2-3,ASRTSVSTDTQY
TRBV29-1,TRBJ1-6,SVQNMGLNSPLH
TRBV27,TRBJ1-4,ASSFAPIPEKLF
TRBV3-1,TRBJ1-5,ASSQELARPQH
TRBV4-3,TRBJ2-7,ASSQDRVGYYEQY
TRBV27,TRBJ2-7,ASSHPSGGRSEQY
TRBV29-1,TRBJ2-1,SVEVVSGRSYNEQF
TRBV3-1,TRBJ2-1,ASSQLFGGEQF
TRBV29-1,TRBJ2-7,SVVGRLMTEQY
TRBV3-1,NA,ASSPRGSLEIYEQY
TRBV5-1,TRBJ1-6,ASSLSGGEESPLH
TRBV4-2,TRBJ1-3,ASSLRSTGGPGNTIY
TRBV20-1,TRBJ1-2,SARDHRGTGNGYT
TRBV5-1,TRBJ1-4,ASSMDRAAYEKLF
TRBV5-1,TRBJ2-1,ASSIRNPYNEQF
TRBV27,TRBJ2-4,RPGGNTQY
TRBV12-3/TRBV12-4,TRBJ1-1,ASSPGTSFEAF
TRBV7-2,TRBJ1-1,ASSPTPSEAF
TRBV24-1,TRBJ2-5,ATSEAYRGRLGGQETQY
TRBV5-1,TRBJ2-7,ASSLMTGGWYEQY
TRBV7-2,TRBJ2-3,ASRRGVATDTQY
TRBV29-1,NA,SVELAGSSKYEQY
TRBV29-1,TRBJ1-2,SGDRGVYGYA
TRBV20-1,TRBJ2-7,SASSPGQGSYEQY
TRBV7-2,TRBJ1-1,ASSLPTGEAF
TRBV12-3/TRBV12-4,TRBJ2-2,ASHQRQGLSGELF
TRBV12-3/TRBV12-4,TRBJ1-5,ASTLTGTHQPQH
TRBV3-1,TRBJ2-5,ASSLDRGTQY
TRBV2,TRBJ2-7,ASLEEAGGPYEQY
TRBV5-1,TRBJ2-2,ASMRDSGELF
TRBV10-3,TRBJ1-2,AISPREGSGGYT
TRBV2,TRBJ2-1,ASKIGTSGDYNEQF
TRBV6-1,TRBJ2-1,ASRELGSGGARQF
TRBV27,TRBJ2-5,ASSLDPQAGTQETQY
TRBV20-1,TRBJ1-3,SLQTGAGNTIY
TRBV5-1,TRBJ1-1,ASSPLPTGGLAEAF
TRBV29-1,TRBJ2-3,SASGPIHTDTQY
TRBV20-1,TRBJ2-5,SAPMGGLIGETQY
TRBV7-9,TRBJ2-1,ASSKKGPDYNEQF